This TCR beta chain emerged from a study of T cell clones after liver transplantation. This CDR3 spans 13 amino acids. The V and J ends lost 3 bases and 10 bases, in that order; junction bases with no gene match: 8. Germline CDR1 KGHSH, CDR2 LQKENI. Regarding this clone: Its specificity is unknown.

Whole-study results and caveats: Graft donor-reactive T cells may have migrated into the graft rather than being deleted.

Using immunoSEQ multiplex PCR, the repertoire was profiled, and TCRdb retains in-frame clones only, with some absent. The sample lists some 80,000 clones; roughly four fifths were seen once. This sample comprised CD4+ T cells from blood, obtained approximately 45 months after liver transplant. The chain couples TRBV18 to TRBJ1-1; 7 nucleotides agree with TRBD1. The origin of this receptor is a human patient who received a liver transplant. The graft donor may have contributed some T cells. CDR3 region: CASSPQGQAGAFF. The CDR3 region has the DNA TGTGCCAGCTCACCCCAAGGACAGGCGGGAGCTTTCTTT.